A single sample is the source of the 4 T cell receptor beta chains below, sequenced in a study of graft-versus-host responses after intestinal transplantation. Sequencing used immunoSEQ multiplex PCR; TCRdb keeps in-frame clones, though not all of them. The sample carries some 41,000 clones, roughly nine tenths recorded once. Sequences were derived from PBMCs, sampled 314 days after intestinal transplant. The receptors derive from a human patient who received an intestinal transplant, so some T cells may come from the graft donor.

The rearrangement uses TRBV28 and TRBJ2-5, with D hard to call. Germline values: CDR1 MDHEN, CDR2 SYDVKM. This CDR3 spans 13 amino acids. V lost 3 bases and J lost 2, with 7 bases in between. The CDR3 spells CASSFGWQETQYF. The CDR3, as DNA: TGTGCCAGCAGTTTCGGGTGGCAAGAGACCCAGTACTTC. The full variable domain, with the rest looked up from reference TRBV28 and TRBJ2-5, is DVKVTQSSRYLVKRTGEKVFLECVQDMDHENMFWYRQDPGLGLRLIYFSYDVKMKEKGDIPEGYSVSREKKERFSLILESASTNQTSMYLCASSFGWQETQYFGPGTRLLVL.

The chain joins TRBV6-5 to TRBJ1-4; maybe TRBD1 (5 bases). Deletions cut 4 bases from V and 6 bases from J, with 12 bases between. Germline CDR1 reads MNHEY; CDR2 reads SVGAGI. This CDR3 is 14 amino acids long. Written as DNA, the CDR3 is TGTGCCAGCAGTTCCGGGGGGTTCTATGAAAAACTGTTTTTT. It is translated as CASSSGGFYEKLFF.

Only one count was recorded for this clone. This chain connects TRBV9 to TRBJ2-5, with D possibly being TRBD2 (6 bases). This CDR3 has 11 residues. V was clipped by 3 bases and J by 9 bases, with 9 bases between them. The germline V gene encodes CDR1 SGDLS and CDR2 YYNGEE. The CDR3 nucleotides read TGTGCCAGCAGCGAGGGGAGGTCCCAGTACTTC. Its protein is CASSEGRSQYF.

The V and J genes are TRBV6-1 and TRBJ2-5; D is possibly TRBD1 (7 bases). The germline V and J ends were trimmed by 4 bases and 4 bases, with 19 bases remaining between them. The CDR3 loop spans 16 amino acids. Looked up from germline, CDR1 is MNHNS and CDR2 is SASEGT. CDR3 sequence: CASSAVGQGGGETQYF. The CDR3 DNA reads TGTGCCAGCAGTGCTGTGGGGCAGGGGGGAGGAGAGACCCAGTACTTC.